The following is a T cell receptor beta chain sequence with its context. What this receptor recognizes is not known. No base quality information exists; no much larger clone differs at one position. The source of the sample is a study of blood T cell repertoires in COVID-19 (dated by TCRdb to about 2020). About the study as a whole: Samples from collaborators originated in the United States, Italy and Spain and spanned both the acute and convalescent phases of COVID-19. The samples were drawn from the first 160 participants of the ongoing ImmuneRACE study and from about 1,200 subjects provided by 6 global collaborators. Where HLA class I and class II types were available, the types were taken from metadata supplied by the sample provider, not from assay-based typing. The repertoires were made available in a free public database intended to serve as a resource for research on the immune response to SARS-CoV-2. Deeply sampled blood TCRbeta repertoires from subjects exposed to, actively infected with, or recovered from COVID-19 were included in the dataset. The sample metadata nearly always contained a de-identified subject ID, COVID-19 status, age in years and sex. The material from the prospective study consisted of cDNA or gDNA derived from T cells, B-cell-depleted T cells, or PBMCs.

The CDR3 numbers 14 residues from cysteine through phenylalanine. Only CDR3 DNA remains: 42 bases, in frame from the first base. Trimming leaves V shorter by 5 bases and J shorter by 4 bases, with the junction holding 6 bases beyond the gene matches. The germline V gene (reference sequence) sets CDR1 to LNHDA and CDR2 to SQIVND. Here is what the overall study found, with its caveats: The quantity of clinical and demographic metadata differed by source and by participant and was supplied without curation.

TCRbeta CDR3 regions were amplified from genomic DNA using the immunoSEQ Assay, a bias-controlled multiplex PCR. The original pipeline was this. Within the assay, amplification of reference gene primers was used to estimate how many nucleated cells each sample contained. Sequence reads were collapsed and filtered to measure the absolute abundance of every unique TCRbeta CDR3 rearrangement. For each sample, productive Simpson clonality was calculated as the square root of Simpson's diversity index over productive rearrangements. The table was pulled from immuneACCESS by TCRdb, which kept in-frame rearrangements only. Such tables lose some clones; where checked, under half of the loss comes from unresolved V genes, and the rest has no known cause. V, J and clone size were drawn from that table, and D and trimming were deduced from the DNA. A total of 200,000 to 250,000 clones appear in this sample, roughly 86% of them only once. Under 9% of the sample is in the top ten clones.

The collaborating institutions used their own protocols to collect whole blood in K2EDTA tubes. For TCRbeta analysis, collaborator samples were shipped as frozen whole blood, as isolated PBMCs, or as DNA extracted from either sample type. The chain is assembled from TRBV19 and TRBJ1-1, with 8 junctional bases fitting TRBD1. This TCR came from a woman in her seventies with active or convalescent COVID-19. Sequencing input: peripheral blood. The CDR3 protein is CASSDRQGFTEAFF. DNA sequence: TGTGCCAGTAGTGACCGACAGGGGTTCACTGAAGCTTTCTTT.